This T cell receptor beta chain was obtained from a study of blood T cell repertoires in COVID-19. Study-level background: Sources were T cells, B-cell-depleted T cells, or PBMCs; the material itself was cDNA or gDNA.

The method was immunoSEQ multiplex PCR; TCRdb's version includes in-frame clones alone and lacks a portion of them. The top ten hold over 2% of the sample, which has about 250,000 clones, around 87% seen once. The count of this clone is one. The CDR3 is 13 amino acids. V was clipped by 4 bases and J by 1 base, with 7 bases between them. CDR1 and CDR2 (germline): SNHLY, FYNNEI. Cohort allocation depended upon clinical history that participants reported. The sequencing input was PBMCs or T cells enriched from blood (not recorded which). The TCR sequence derives from a woman aged 18-35 years who had recovered from COVID-19. The V gene is TRBV2, the J gene TRBJ2-5, with D possibly being TRBD1 (5 bases). This chain's CDR3 is CASSGQIQETQYF. The CDR3, as DNA: TGTGCCAGCAGTGGACAGATCCAAGAGACCCAGTACTTC.